This TCR beta chain was captured by sequencing in a study of cytomegalovirus exposure and HLA in healthy donors. Study context: Of the donors genotyped, about 410 in all, over 80% fell in the Caucasian-associated ancestry cluster.

60 Vbeta and 13 Jbeta primers were used in PCR. Sequencing was performed with immunoSEQ multiplex PCR; in TCRdb, only in-frame clones are kept and a portion is missing. The repertoire consists of about 200,000 clones, with roughly 13% occurring once and the leading ten covering approximately 7.8%. Worth noting for this clone: The target antigen is unknown.

The ends lost 8 bases at V and 6 bases at J; junction bases unmatched: 10. Germline loops: CDR1 SGHTA, CDR2 FQGNSA. This CDR3 has 14 residues. The study's findings and limits: Another analysis was done later, and it associated around 16,000 TCR beta sequences with HLA alleles at 0.05 false discovery rate. Further analysis, carried out later, found HLA-associated TCR beta chains more clonally expanded than equally common other chains. Rare TCR sequences predominated, though certain public TCRs were found in many donors.

The source is a man between 45 and 60 years old in good health and CMV-seropositive. V usage is TRBV7-2 and J usage is TRBJ2-1, with TRBD2 matching 7 bases. The specimen sequenced was PBMCs. The CDR3 DNA is TGTGCCAGCCAAGAGGGACTACCTACCAATGAGCAGTTCTTC. It encodes CASQEGLPTNEQFF.